The clone carrying this T cell receptor (beta chain) was picked up one time. Enrollment of patients from Seattle took place during active infection, with longitudinal follow-up. These data originate in a study of blood T cell repertoires in COVID-19. Study overall: Both acute and convalescent COVID-19 samples were obtained from the United States, Italy and Spain. T cells, B-cell-depleted T cells, or PBMCs provided the cDNA or gDNA that served as material.

Measured with immunoSEQ multiplex PCR; TCRdb has only the in-frame clones, and not every one. This table holds around 220,000 clones, roughly 86% found once. V lost 2 bases to trimming and J lost 3 bases, with 7 bases between them. This CDR3 comprises 13 residues. The source is a woman aged 50 to 60 with COVID-19, enrolled during active disease. Sequencing was carried out using peripheral blood. V is TRBV12-3 or TRBV12-4 and J is TRBJ2-5; D is ambiguous. CDR3 amino acids: CASSLSQEETQYF. As DNA, the CDR3 is TGTGCCAGCAGTTTAAGTCAGGAAGAGACCCAGTACTTC.